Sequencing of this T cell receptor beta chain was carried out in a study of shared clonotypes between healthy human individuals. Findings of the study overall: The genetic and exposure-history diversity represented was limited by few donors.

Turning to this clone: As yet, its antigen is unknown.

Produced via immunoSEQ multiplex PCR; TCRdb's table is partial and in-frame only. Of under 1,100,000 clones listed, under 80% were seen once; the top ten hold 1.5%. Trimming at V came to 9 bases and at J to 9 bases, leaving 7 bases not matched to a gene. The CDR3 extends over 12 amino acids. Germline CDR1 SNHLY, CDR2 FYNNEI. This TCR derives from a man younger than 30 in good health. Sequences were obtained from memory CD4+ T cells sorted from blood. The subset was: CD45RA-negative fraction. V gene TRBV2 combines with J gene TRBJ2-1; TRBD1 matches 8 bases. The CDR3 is CARGQEAIEQFF. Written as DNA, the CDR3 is TGTGCCAGGGGACAGGAGGCGATTGAGCAGTTCTTC.